This T cell receptor beta chain was found in a study of T cell repertoires in cytomegalovirus infection. Study details: Through public TCR beta signatures, both CMV infection and matching HLA type were indicated.

This clonotype was picked up one time. The antigen is not known. Unmatched junction bases numbered 9, after V lost 6 bases and J lost 3 bases. Germline V lookup: CDR1 DFQATT, CDR2 SNEGSKA (reference sequence). CDR3 length: 14 amino acids. TCRdb re-analysed the reads in MiXCR, keeping a single row per CDR3 protein. There are 230,000 or so distinct CDR3 sequences in the sample; around 40% occur only once, and 55% to 60% lies in the top ten. General study results and limits: Across the ex vivo response, the dominant clonotypes were HLA-C-restricted CMV-specific TCR beta clonotypes.

This sequence originates from a human donor in good health (CMV status not recorded). Some clones in this sample may be carry-over from other donors' samples. The chain employs TRBV20-1 and TRBJ2-3, with TRBD2 matching 7 bases. Source: CD8+ T cells from cultured PBMCs, taken from culture after CMV antigen stimulation. This chain's CDR3 is CSASGRARTDTQYF. The CDR3 nucleotides are TGCAGTGCCAGTGGGAGGGCCAGGACAGATACGCAGTATTTT.